One and the same sample provided the 10 T cell receptor beta chains below, sequenced in a study of cytomegalovirus exposure and HLA in healthy donors. The PCR was carried out with 60 Vbeta primers and 13 Jbeta primers. This table comes from immunoSEQ multiplex PCR, and its TCRdb copy is limited to in-frame clones, with some not included. Seen here are around 30,000 clones, roughly 60% observed once, and the top ten hold roughly 40%. The sequencing input was PBMCs. These receptors came from a male donor in good health and CMV-seropositive.

This clone was counted between two and nine times. The chain uses TRBV11-2 and TRBJ2-7; D is uncertain. This CDR3 comprises 11 residues. Germline CDR1 and CDR2: SGHAT and FQNNGV. The V gene lost 5 bases and the J gene lost 4 bases, with 6 bases spanning the gap. CDR3 DNA sequence: TGTGCCAGCAGCCCCCTGTACGAGCAGTACTTC. It encodes CASSPLYEQYF. Filled out from reference TRBV11-2 and TRBJ2-7, the complete variable domain reads EAGVAQSPRYKIIEKRQSVAFWCNPISGHATLYWYQQILGQGPKLLIQFQNNGVVDDSQLPKDRFSAERLKGVDSTLKIQPAKLEDSAVYLCASSPLYEQYFGPGTRLTVT.

This clone appeared a few times. This likely traces to a read error, being one base from a far larger clone. The chain is built from TRBV7-7 and TRBJ2-2, with unresolved D. The closer fit of TRBJ1-1 to the DNA end suggests the J call may be wrong. The germline gives CDR1 SSHAT, CDR2 FNYEAQ (reference sequence). CDR3 length: 13 amino acids. CDR3 sequence (DNA): TGTGCTAGCAGCCTTACAGTGAACACTGAAGCTTTCTTT. It codes for CASSLTVNTEAFF.

The table lists this clone with many counts. The chain couples TRBV4-2 to TRBJ1-4, with TRBD1 identical over 9 bases. The CDR3 is 16 amino acids. Germline V CDR1 and CDR2: LGHNA, YNFKEQ. The V segment lost 0 bases and the J segment 7 bases; nucleotides outside the gene matches: 6. CDR3 DNA: TGTGCCAGCAGCCAAGATCCCGGGACAGGGTTTGAAAAACTGTTTTTT. Amino acids: CASSQDPGTGFEKLFF.

CDR3 region: CASSVGPGLSYEQYF. The CDR3 DNA reads as TGTGCCAGCAGCGTTGGGCCGGGACTCTCCTACGAGCAGTACTTC. The V gene is TRBV9, the J gene TRBJ2-7; D is possibly TRBD2 (6 bases). The CDR3 spans 15 residues. The germline CDR1 and CDR2 sequences are SGDLS and YYNGEE. Trimming stripped 2 bases from V and 0 bases from J, with 12 bases between.

The chain is built from TRBV25-1 and TRBJ2-2, with unresolved D. The CDR3 is 11 amino acids. The V gene lost 4 bases and the J gene lost 7 bases, with 4 bases spanning the gap. CDR1 is MGHDK and CDR2 is SYGVNS in the germline V gene. The CDR3 region is CASSVFGELFF. CDR3 coding DNA: TGTGCCAGCAGTGTCTTCGGGGAGCTGTTTTTT.

The chain employs TRBV4-1 and TRBJ1-1; unclear D gene. Trimming left V 3 bases short and J 7 bases short, with 12 bases between. This CDR3 region has 13 residues. CDR1 is MGHRA, CDR2 YSYEKL, per germline. The CDR3 sequence: CASSQIGGGEAFF. Written as DNA, the CDR3 is TGCGCCAGCAGCCAGATTGGAGGAGGTGAAGCTTTCTTT.

The chain has TRBV15 and TRBJ1-4, with D perhaps TRBD1 (6 bases). CDR1 and CDR2 (germline): LNHNV, YYDKDF (reference sequence). This CDR3 has 15 residues. Trimming shortened V by 6 bases and J by 4 bases, and 15 bases separated the two germline ends. The CDR3 DNA sequence: TGTGCCACCAGGGGGCGGGGGGCCGGTAATGAAAAACTGTTTTTT. It specifies CATRGRGAGNEKLFF. Full variable domain (rest looked up from reference TRBV15 and TRBJ1-4): DAMVIQNPRYQVTQFGKPVTLSCSQTLNHNVMYWYQQKSSQAPKLLFHYYDKDFNNEADTPDNFQSRRPNTSFCFLDIRSPGLGDTAMYLCATRGRGAGNEKLFFGSGTQLSVL.

Only a few counts were recorded for this clone. The CDR3 nucleotides are TGTGCCAGCAGCTTTCAGGGTTCGGGCACTGAAGCTTTCTTT. This translates into CASSFQGSGTEAFF. The V gene is TRBV7-9, the J gene TRBJ1-1; tentatively, D is TRBD1 (5 bases). CDR1 SEHNR and CDR2 FQNEAQ come from the germline V gene (reference sequence). There are 14 residues in the CDR3. Trimming shortened V by 3 bases and J by 4 bases, and 12 bases separated the two germline ends.

This clone turned up a few times. The J gene is TRBJ2-7, the V gene TRBV11-1; tentatively, D is TRBD2 (6 bases). V was pared by 2 bases and J by 8 bases, with 13 bases between. Germline V CDR1 and CDR2: SGHAT, FQDESV (reference sequence). This CDR3 is built from 13 residues. The CDR3: CASSLPRGGKQYF. CDR3 nucleotide sequence: TGTGCCAGCAGCTTACCAAGGGGAGGCAAGCAGTACTTC.

V gene TRBV29-1 combines with J gene TRBJ2-1, with D perhaps TRBD1 (5 bases). V lost 2 bases, J lost 8 bases, and 22 bases lay in between. The CDR3 has 16 residues. Germline V gene sequence: CDR1 SQVTM, CDR2 ANQGSEA. DNA of the CDR3: TGCAGCGTTGAACCTTCAGATGCAGGGCCCTCCGATGAGCAGTTCTTC. Its translation: CSVEPSDAGPSDEQFF.